The 11 T cell receptor beta chains in this list originate from one sample, sequenced in a study of blood T cell repertoires in COVID-19. Here immunoSEQ multiplex PCR was the method, and the copy in TCRdb shows in-frame clones only, minus some. The data show fewer than 300,000 clones, roughly 80% seen once. The sequenced sample was PBMCs or T cells enriched from blood (not recorded which). The receptors originated from a man aged 40-50 years who had been exposed to COVID-19.

This clone was recorded a few times. The chain combines TRBV5-1 with TRBJ2-1; tentatively, D is TRBD1 (6 bases). Trimming left V 3 bases short and J 5 bases short, with 12 bases between. Germline loops: CDR1 SGHRS, CDR2 YFSETQ. This CDR3 is built from 14 residues. As DNA, the CDR3 is TGCGCCAGCAGCTGGAACCCAGGGGACAATGAGCAGTTCTTC. This codes for CASSWNPGDNEQFF. The whole variable domain, remainder taken from reference TRBV5-1 and TRBJ2-1, is KAGVTQTPRYLIKTRGQQVTLSCSPISGHRSVSWYQQTPGQGLQFLFEYFSETQRNKGNFPGRFSGRQFSNSRSEMNVSTLELGDSALYLCASSWNPGDNEQFFGPGTRLTVL.

V gene TRBV6-5 combines with J gene TRBJ1-5; TRBD1 is a possible D gene (5 bases). This CDR3 spans 13 amino acids. The germline V gene encodes CDR1 MNHEY and CDR2 SVGAGI. Trimming cost V 5 bases and J 11 bases, with 16 bases left between them. CDR3 DNA: TGTGCCAGCAGTCGGGACGGACTAGGGGCCCAGCATTTT. It specifies CASSRDGLGAQHF.

The CDR3 bases are TGTGCCAGCAAGGGGGACACTGAAGCTTTCTTT. It encodes CASKGDTEAFF. This chain links TRBV6-6 with TRBJ1-1; maybe TRBD1 (6 bases). The CDR3 has 11 amino acids. V dropped 7 bases and J dropped 3 bases, with 6 bases sitting between them. Germline CDR1 reads MNHNY; CDR2 reads SVGAGI (reference sequence).

The chain uses TRBV13 and TRBJ2-3; D perhaps matches TRBD2 (6 bases). Trimming took off 5 bases at V and 4 bases at J, with 16 bases between the two ends. Germline V gives CDR1 PRHDT, CDR2 FYEKMQ (reference sequence). The CDR3 contains 15 residues. The CDR3 loop reads CASSRLVAVADTQYF. The DNA of the CDR3 is TGTGCCAGCAGCCGACTAGTAGCTGTGGCAGATACGCAGTATTTT.

The rearrangement links TRBV11-2 to TRBJ2-7; the D gene is possibly TRBD1 (6 bases). With 5 bases removed from V and 3 bases from J, the gap between germline ends came to 20 bases. Per germline, CDR1 SGHAT and CDR2 FQNNGV. The CDR3 has 16 amino acids. CDR3 sequence: CASSGKFSGQGYEQYF. CDR3 nucleotide sequence: TGTGCCAGCAGCGGTAAATTTTCGGGACAAGGCTACGAGCAGTACTTC.

The CDR3 DNA is TGTGCCAGCAGCCAAGAGGGAGGGTTTCCCGGGGAGCTGTTTTTT. This translates into CASSQEGGFPGELFF. V and J are TRBV4-2 and TRBJ2-2; 7 bases match TRBD2. The CDR3 contains 15 residues. Germline V gives CDR1 LGHNA, CDR2 YNFKEQ. V lost 0 bases and J lost 6; bases outside the gene matches: 4.

The chain combines TRBV15 with TRBJ1-3; D may be TRBD1 (6 bases). The CDR3 is 14 residues long. V dropped 2 bases and J dropped 4 bases, with 9 bases sitting between them. The V gene's germline CDR1 is LNHNV and CDR2 YYDKDF (reference sequence). CDR3 in amino acids: CATSRQGWGNTIYF. CDR3 in DNA: TGTGCCACCAGCAGACAGGGGTGGGGAAACACCATATATTTT. Using reference TRBV15 and TRBJ1-3 for the parts outside the CDR3, the full variable domain is DAMVIQNPRYQVTQFGKPVTLSCSQTLNHNVMYWYQQKSSQAPKLLFHYYDKDFNNEADTPDNFQSRRPNTSFCFLDIRSPGLGDTAMYLCATSRQGWGNTIYFGEGSWLTVV.

CDR3 region: CASSQDHQVLGELFF. The CDR3 nucleotides read TGTGCCAGCAGCCAAGACCACCAGGTCCTCGGGGAGCTGTTTTTT. This rearrangement joins TRBV3-1 (or the pseudogene TRBV3-2) to TRBJ2-2; D unresolved. Germline lookup yields CDR1 LGHDT and CDR2 YNNKEL (reference sequence). Trimming cost V 0 bases and J 7 bases, with 12 bases left between them. This CDR3 region has 15 residues.

The chain carries TRBV11-1 and TRBJ1-1, with a possible D match to TRBD1 (5 bases). The germline V gene has CDR1 SGHAT and CDR2 FQDESV (reference sequence). Trimming removed 5 bases from V and 0 bases from J, with 13 bases in between. The CDR3 runs 15 residues. CDR3 DNA: TGTGCCAGCAGCCGGGGGGGGAAGATGAACACTGAAGCTTTCTTT. It specifies CASSRGGKMNTEAFF.

The table lists this clone with many counts. The chain recombines TRBV10-1 with TRBJ2-3; D possibly corresponds to TRBD1 (5 bases). The CDR3 sequence is 17 residues long. Trimming left V 4 bases short and J 4 bases short, with 21 bases between. CDR1 WNHNN and CDR2 SYGVQD come from the germline V gene (reference sequence). The CDR3 reads CASSATQGTWGADTQYF. CDR3 nucleotides: TGCGCCAGCAGTGCGACTCAGGGAACCTGGGGCGCAGATACGCAGTATTTT.

V usage is TRBV10-3 and J usage is TRBJ2-3; tentatively, D is TRBD2 (6 bases). V gave up 4 bases and J gave up 7 bases, with 15 bases separating them. The CDR3 has 14 residues. Per germline, CDR1 ENHRY and CDR2 SYGVKD. CDR3 in amino acids: CAISGRQGGNTQYF. As DNA, the CDR3 is TGTGCCATCAGTGGCCGGCAGGGAGGCAATACGCAGTATTTT.